The present T cell receptor beta chain was sequenced within a study of T cell clusters in autoimmune cytopenias (dated by TCRdb to about 2019). In terms of the full investigation: Per sample, TRB sequencing gave a median depth of approximately 52,000 reads and a median of approximately 2,400 distinct TRB clonotypes. The goal of the study was to determine whether autoimmune cytopenia patients have a disease-specific immune repertoire signature that could serve as a blood-based biomarker. In autoimmune cytopenia patients, peripheral blood TRB and IGH repertoires were sequenced during active disease and over treatment follow-up, together with healthy, CLL and autoimmune hepatitis controls.

Details on this clonotype: It lacks a known antigen.

Inclusive of the bounding cysteine and phenylalanine, the CDR3 is 15 residues long. The protein alone is recorded here. CDR1 and CDR2 were assigned from the germline V gene (reference sequence) as MNHEY and SMNVEV. To amplify TRB rearrangements, a touch-down multiplex PCR protocol was run with the TRB-A and TRB-B primer pools combined in a single tube. Two consecutive PCR reactions with Phusion HS II polymerase added Illumina adapters and sample indices to the amplicons. The amplicons were gel-purified using the NucleoSpin Gel and PCR Clean-up kit, after which quantification was performed by Qubit and quality was checked on an Agilent 2100 Bioanalyzer. Libraries were sequenced on an Illumina MiSeq using 600-cycle, single-indexed, paired-end runs. Concerning the study's data processing: TRB reads were aligned and assembled with MiXCR version 2.1.12 using the default MiXCR reference library. A clone was defined by each unique CDR3 nucleotide sequence, and the analysis included only productive sequences supported by at least two reads. Repertoire diversity was assessed with alpha-parameterized diversity profiles (alpha 0 to 5), including the Shannon (alpha 1) and Simpson (alpha 2) indices, which were computed with an R script. Combinatorial TRB VJ usage was calculated with the tcR package and was compared between cohorts by principal component analysis performed with ade4. Using GLIPH, TCRbeta CDR3s were clustered on pairs of cohorts matched for age and read depth, and a Wilcoxon test was used to compare cluster frequencies. With the reads reprocessed by TCRdb, a single entry stands for each CDR3 protein sequence and no DNA is reported. For this entry, the V and J calls and clone size follow TCRdb and not the study's own pipeline. The data table for this sample lists some 12,000 distinct CDR3 sequences. The ten largest make up 3% to 3.5% of the sample.

TRB amplification used roughly 270 ng of peripheral blood genomic DNA, 41,000 or so genome equivalents, per sample. The full study reports these points: The cluster-lack signature was not observed for secondary cytopenia versus CLL, as the signature was apparently masked by the dominant lymphoma-associated repertoire. Healthy donors had almost three times as many exclusive TRB clusters as active autoimmune hepatitis patients, a finding consistent with an autoimmunity-wide signature. The TRB repertoire shifts, including less even repertoires in secondary cytopenia and CLL, mostly reflected lymphoma bias and not autoimmunity. The GLIPH analysis suggested a lack of physiological T cell clusters in primary autoimmune cytopenia patients, since a few dozen clusters were exclusive to healthy donors whereas some 15 were exclusive to patients. The T cell clusters were defined only in silico, and the functional role of the clusters still needed to be validated experimentally.

The chain couples TRBV27 to TRBJ2-3; no DNA is available, so the TRBD2 call from TCRdb remains unchecked. The clonotype was recovered from a human donor with an autoimmune cytopenia or autoimmune hepatitis (not recorded which). Sample: peripheral blood. This receptor carries the CDR3 CASSGTSGATDTQYF.